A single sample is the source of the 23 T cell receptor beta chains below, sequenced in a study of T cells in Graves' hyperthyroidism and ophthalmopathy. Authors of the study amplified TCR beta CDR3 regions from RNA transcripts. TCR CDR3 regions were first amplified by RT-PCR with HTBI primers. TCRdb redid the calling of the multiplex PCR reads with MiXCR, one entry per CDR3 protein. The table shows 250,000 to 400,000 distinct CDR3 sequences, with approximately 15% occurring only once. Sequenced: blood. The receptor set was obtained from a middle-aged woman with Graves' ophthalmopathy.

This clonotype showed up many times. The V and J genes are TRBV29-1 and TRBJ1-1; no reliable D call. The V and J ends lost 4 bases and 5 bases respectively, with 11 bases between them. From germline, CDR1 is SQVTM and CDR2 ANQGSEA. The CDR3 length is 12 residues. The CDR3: CSVVASGTEAFF. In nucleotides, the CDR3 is TGCAGCGTTGTAGCTAGTGGTACTGAAGCTTTCTTT.

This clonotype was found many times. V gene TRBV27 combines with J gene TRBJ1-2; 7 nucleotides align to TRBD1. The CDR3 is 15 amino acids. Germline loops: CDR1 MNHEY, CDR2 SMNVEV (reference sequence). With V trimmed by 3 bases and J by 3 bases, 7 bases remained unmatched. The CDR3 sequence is CASSFSLDRHYGYTF. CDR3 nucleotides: TGTGCCAGCAGTTTTTCCTTGGACAGGCACTATGGCTACACCTTC.

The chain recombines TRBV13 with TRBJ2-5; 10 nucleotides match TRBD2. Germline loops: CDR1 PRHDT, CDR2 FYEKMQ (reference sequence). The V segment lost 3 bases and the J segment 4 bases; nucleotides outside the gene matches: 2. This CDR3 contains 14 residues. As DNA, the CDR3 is TGTGCCAGCAGCTTCGCTAGCGGGGGAGAGACCCAGTACTTC. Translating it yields CASSFASGGETQYF.

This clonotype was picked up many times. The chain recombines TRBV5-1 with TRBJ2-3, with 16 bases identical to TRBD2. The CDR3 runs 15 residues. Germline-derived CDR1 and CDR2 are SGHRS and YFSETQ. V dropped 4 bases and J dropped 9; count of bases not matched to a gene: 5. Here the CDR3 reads CASSLGTSGGATQYF. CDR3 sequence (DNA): TGCGCCAGCAGCCTCGGGACTAGCGGGGGGGCCACGCAGTATTTT.

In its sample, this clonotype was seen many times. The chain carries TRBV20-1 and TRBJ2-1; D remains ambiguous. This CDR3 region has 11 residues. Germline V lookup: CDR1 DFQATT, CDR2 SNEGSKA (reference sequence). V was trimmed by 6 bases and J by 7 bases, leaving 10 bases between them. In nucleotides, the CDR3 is TGCAGTGCCCACACTAATAATGAGCAGTTCTTC. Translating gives CSAHTNNEQFF.

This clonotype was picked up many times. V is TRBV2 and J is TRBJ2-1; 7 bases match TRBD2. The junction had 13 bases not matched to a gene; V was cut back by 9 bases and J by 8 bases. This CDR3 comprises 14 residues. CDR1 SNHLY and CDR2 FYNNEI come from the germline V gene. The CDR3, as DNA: TGTGCCAGTAGTAGCGGGCTGAGTCACTATGAGCAGTTCTTC. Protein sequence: CASSSGLSHYEQFF.

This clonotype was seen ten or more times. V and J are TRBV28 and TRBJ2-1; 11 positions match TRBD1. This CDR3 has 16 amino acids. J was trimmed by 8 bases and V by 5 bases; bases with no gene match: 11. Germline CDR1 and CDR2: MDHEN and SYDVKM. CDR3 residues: CASSVQRGQGGYEQFF. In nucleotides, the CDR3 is TGTGCCAGCAGTGTTCAACGGGGACAGGGGGGTTATGAGCAGTTCTTC.

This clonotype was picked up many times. Here the CDR3 reads CASSEVVGNTEAFF. CDR3 sequence (DNA): TGTGCCAGCAGTGAAGTTGTTGGAAACACTGAAGCTTTCTTT. J is TRBJ1-1 and V is TRBV6-1; D is ambiguous. The CDR3 covers 14 residues. The germline V gene encodes CDR1 MNHNS and CDR2 SASEGT. Trimming shortened V by 1 base and J by 2 bases, and 8 bases separated the two germline ends.

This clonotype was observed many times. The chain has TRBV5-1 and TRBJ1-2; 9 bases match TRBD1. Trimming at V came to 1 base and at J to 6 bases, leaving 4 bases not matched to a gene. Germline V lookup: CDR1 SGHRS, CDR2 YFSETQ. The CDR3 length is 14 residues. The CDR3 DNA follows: TGCGCCAGCAGCTTGTTACGGACAGGGGATGGCTACACCTTC. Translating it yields CASSLLRTGDGYTF.

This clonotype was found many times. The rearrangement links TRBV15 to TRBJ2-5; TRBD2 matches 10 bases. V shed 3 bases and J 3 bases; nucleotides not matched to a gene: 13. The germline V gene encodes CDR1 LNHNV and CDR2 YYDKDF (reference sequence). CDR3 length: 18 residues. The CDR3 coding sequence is TGTGCCACCAGCAGTTTGATGGCTAGCGGGAGTGTCAAAGAGACCCAGTACTTC. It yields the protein CATSSLMASGSVKETQYF.

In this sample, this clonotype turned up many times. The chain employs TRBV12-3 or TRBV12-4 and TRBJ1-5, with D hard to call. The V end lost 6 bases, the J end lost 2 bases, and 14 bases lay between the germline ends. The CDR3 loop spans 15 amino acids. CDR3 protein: CASSPGSYGNQPQHF. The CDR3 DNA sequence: TGTGCCAGCAGCCCTGGATCGTATGGCAATCAGCCCCAGCATTTT.

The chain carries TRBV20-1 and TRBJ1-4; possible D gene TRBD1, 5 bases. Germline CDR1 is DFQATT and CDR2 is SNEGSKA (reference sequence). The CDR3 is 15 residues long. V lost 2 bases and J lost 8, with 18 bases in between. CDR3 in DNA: TGCAGTGCTAGATACCCAGGGCAGCTGGAGGAAAAACTGTTTTTT. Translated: CSARYPGQLEEKLFF.

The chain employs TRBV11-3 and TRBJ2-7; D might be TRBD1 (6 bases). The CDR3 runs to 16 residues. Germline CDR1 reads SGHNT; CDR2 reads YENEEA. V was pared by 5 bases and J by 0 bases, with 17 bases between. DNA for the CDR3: TGTGCCAGCAGCCAAGAGGTACAGGGCGGCTCCTACGAGCAGTACTTC. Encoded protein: CASSQEVQGGSYEQYF.

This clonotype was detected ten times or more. The CDR3 DNA sequence: TGTGCCAGCAGTTACTCCCCCAGGGGCACAGATACGCAGTATTTT. This codes for CASSYSPRGTDTQYF. The V and J genes are TRBV6-5 and TRBJ2-3; tentative D call: TRBD1 (5 bases). The CDR3 has 15 residues. Trimming stripped 0 bases from V and 1 base from J, with 8 bases between. Looked up from germline, CDR1 is MNHEY and CDR2 is SVGAGI.

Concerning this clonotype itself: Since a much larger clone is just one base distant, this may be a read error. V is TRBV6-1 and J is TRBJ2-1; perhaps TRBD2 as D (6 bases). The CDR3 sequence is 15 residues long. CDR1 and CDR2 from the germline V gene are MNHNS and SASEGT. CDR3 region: CASSETSLPANGQFF. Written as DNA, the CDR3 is TGTGCCAGCAGCGAGACTAGTCTCCCGGCCAATGGGCAGTTCTTC.

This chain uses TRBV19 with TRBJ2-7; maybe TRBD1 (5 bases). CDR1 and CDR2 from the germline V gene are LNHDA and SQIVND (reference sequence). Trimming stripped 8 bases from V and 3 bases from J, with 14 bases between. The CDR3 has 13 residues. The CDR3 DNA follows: TGTGCCAGTTCAACAGGTGGCGGCTACGAGCAGTACTTC. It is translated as CASSTGGGYEQYF.

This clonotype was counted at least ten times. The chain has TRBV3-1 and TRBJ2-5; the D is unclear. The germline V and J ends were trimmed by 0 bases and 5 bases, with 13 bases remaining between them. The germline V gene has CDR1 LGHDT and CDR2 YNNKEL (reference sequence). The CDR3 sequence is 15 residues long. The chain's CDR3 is CASSQDFRVWETQYF. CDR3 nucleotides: TGTGCCAGCAGCCAAGACTTCCGGGTATGGGAGACCCAGTACTTC.

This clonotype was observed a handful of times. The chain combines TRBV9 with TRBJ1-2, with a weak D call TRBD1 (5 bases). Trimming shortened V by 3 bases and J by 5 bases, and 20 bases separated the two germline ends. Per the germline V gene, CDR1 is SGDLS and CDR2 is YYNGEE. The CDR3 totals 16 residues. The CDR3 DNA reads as TGTGCCAGCAGCGGATATTCGGGGCGTTCGGGGTATGGCTACACCTTC. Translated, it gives CASSGYSGRSGYGYTF.

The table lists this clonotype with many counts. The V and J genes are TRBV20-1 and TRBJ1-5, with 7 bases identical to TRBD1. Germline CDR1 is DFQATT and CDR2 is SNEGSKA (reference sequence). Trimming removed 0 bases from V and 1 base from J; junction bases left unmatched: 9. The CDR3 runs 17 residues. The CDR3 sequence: CSARDHVQTGSNQPQHF. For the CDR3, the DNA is TGCAGTGCTAGAGATCACGTTCAGACAGGGAGCAATCAGCCCCAGCATTTT.

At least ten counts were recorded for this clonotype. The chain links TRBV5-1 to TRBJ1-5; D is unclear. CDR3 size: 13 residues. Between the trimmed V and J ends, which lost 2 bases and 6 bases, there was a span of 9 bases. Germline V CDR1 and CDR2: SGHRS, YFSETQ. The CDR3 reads CASSFGGSQPQHF. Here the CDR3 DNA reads TGCGCCAGCAGCTTCGGAGGGAGTCAGCCCCAGCATTTT.

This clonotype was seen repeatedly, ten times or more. The CDR3 DNA reads as TGTGCCAGCAGACGGACAGGGACGAAGACCCAGTACTTC. It is translated as CASRRTGTKTQYF. This rearrangement joins TRBV6-1 to TRBJ2-5; the match to TRBD1 covers 8 bases. CDR3 length equals 13 residues. Germline CDR1 and CDR2: MNHNS and SASEGT. Trimming removed 6 bases from V and 6 bases from J; junction bases left unmatched: 6.

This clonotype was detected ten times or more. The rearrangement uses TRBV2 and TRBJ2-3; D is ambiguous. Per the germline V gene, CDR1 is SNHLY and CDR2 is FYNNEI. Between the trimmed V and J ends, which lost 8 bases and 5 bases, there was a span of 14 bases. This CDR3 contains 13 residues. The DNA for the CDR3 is TGTGCCAGCTCCGAACGGGTCAGAGATACGCAGTATTTT. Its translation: CASSERVRDTQYF.

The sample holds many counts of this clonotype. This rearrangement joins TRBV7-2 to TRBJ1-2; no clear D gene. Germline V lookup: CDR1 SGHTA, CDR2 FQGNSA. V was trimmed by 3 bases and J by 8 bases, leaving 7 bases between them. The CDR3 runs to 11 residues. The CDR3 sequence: CASSFSYGYTF. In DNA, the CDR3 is TGTGCCAGCAGCTTTTCCTACGGCTACACCTTC. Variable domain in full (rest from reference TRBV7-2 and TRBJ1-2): GAGVSQSPSNKVTEKGKDVELRCDPISGHTALYWYRQSLGQGLEFLIYFQGNSAPDKSGLPSDRFSAERTGGSVSTLTIQRTQQEDSAVYLCASSFSYGYTFGSGTRLTVV.